This passage covers 26 T cell receptor beta chains from one sample sequenced in a study of blood T cell repertoires in COVID-19. Produced via immunoSEQ multiplex PCR; TCRdb's table is partial and in-frame only. The sample lists fewer than 40,000 clones; over 90% were seen once. Sequencing was performed on peripheral blood. Receptors originate from a human donor in a cohort sampled during active COVID-19.

V usage is TRBV19 and J usage is TRBJ2-3; TRBD1 might be the D (6 bases). The germline V and J ends were trimmed by 6 bases and 2 bases, with 15 bases remaining between them. This CDR3 has 15 amino acids. Germline CDR1 reads LNHDA; CDR2 reads SQIVND (reference sequence). The CDR3 DNA follows: TGTGCCAGTAGCCCCTTGGGGGCGAACACAGATACGCAGTATTTT. Encoded protein: CASSPLGANTDTQYF.

The genes are TRBV11-2 and TRBJ2-1; D may be TRBD2 (6 bases). The ends were cut back, 5 bases at V and 0 bases at J, with 20 bases in the middle. This CDR3 spans 18 amino acids. CDR1 is SGHAT, CDR2 FQNNGV, per germline. CDR3 in amino acids: CASSLIPTSPNSYNEQFF. CDR3 sequence (DNA): TGTGCCAGCAGCCTCATCCCCACTAGCCCGAACTCCTACAATGAGCAGTTCTTC.

The chain uses TRBV4-2 and TRBJ1-6; D remains unclear. In germline, CDR1 is LGHNA, CDR2 YNFKEQ. CDR3 length equals 13 residues. Trimming left V 0 bases short and J 10 bases short, with 7 bases between. CDR3 DNA sequence: TGTGCCAGCAGCCAAGACTTCGGGTCACCCCTCCACTTT. Translated, it gives CASSQDFGSPLHF.

This clone was detected only once. V and J are TRBV7-3 and TRBJ2-1; no definite D call. Per germline, CDR1 SGHTA and CDR2 FQGTGA. V was cut by 0 bases and J by 0 bases, with 6 bases left in between. The CDR3 covers 15 residues. CDR3 DNA sequence: TGTGCCAGCAGCTTAACGGTCAGCTCCTACAATGAGCAGTTCTTC. Amino acid sequence: CASSLTVSSYNEQFF.

This chain joins TRBV6-4 and TRBJ2-2; 7 positions match TRBD2. Germline trimming cut 3 bases from V and 3 bases from J; bases unmatched to any gene: 4. The CDR3 spans 15 residues. The germline V gene has CDR1 MRHNA and CDR2 SNTAGT. CDR3 bases: TGTGCCAGCAGTGAAGGGACTACCGACACCGGGGAGCTGTTTTTT. It is translated as CASSEGTTDTGELFF.

The chain couples TRBV28 to TRBJ2-2; 7 bases line up with TRBD2. The CDR3 spans 16 residues. Per the germline V gene, CDR1 is MDHEN and CDR2 is SYDVKM. The ends lost 4 bases at V and 6 bases at J; junction bases unmatched: 11. The CDR3 DNA sequence: TGTGCCAGCAGTTCCATCTGGGGAGGGTACTCCGGGGAGCTGTTTTTT. Its translation: CASSSIWGGYSGELFF.

CDR3 nucleotide sequence: TGTGCCTGGGCTAGCGGGAGAAACGATGAGCAGTTCTTC. Its protein is CAWASGRNDEQFF. V is TRBV30 and J is TRBJ2-1; 10 bases align to TRBD2. Germline lookup yields CDR1 GTSNPN and CDR2 SVGIG (reference sequence). The CDR3 is 13 residues long. The ends lost 5 bases at V and 8 bases at J; junction bases unmatched: 6.

The chain couples TRBV5-1 to TRBJ2-2, with 7 bases matching TRBD1. The germline V gene has CDR1 SGHRS and CDR2 YFSETQ. The ends lost 3 bases at V and 0 bases at J; junction bases unmatched: 8. This CDR3 has 17 residues. CDR3 sequence (DNA): TGCGCCAGCAGCTGGGACAGCCCGGGAACGAACACCGGGGAGCTGTTTTTT. Translated: CASSWDSPGTNTGELFF.

V usage is TRBV19 and J usage is TRBJ1-4, with 7 bases identical to TRBD1. The CDR3 runs to 14 residues. V was clipped by 9 bases and J by 1 base; unmatched bases: 5. CDR1 LNHDA and CDR2 SQIVND come from the germline V gene (reference sequence). The CDR3 here is CASRQGLTNEKLFF. The CDR3 nucleotides are TGTGCCAGCCGACAGGGTTTAACTAATGAAAAACTGTTTTTT.

This chain uses TRBV6-1 with TRBJ2-5; 10 nucleotides agree with TRBD1. The CDR3 covers 16 residues. Germline V lookup: CDR1 MNHNS, CDR2 SASEGT. Trimming took 8 bases from V and 2 from J; bases not matched to a gene: 11. The CDR3 nucleotides read TGTGCCAGCCGAGAAGGGGACAGGGGATATCAAGAGACCCAGTACTTC. It specifies CASREGDRGYQETQYF.

This clone was seen once. This rearrangement joins TRBV27 to TRBJ2-1; 8 bases align to TRBD2. The CDR3 is 18 residues long. The germline CDR1 and CDR2 sequences are MNHEY and SMNVEV (reference sequence). V trimming: 3 bases; J trimming: 0 bases; junction bases outside the gene matches: 10. CDR3: CASSFPMSGGSSYNEQFF. Written as DNA, the CDR3 is TGTGCCAGCAGTTTCCCCATGAGCGGGGGAAGCTCCTACAATGAGCAGTTCTTC.

The chain carries TRBV6-5 and TRBJ2-5; perhaps TRBD1 as D (6 bases). The CDR3 covers 14 residues. Per germline, CDR1 MNHEY and CDR2 SVGAGI. V dropped 5 bases and J dropped 1 base, with 11 bases sitting between them. The CDR3 region is CASSSRQAQETQYF. The CDR3 DNA reads as TGTGCCAGCAGTAGCCGACAGGCCCAAGAGACCCAGTACTTC.

V is TRBV6-4 and J is TRBJ2-1; a possible D gene is TRBD2 (6 bases). V lost 4 bases and J lost 1, with 11 bases in between. Germline V CDR1 and CDR2: MRHNA, SNTAGT. CDR3 length equals 15 residues. CDR3 region: CASSVDSGSYNEQFF. The CDR3 DNA is TGTGCCAGCAGTGTCGATAGCGGATCCTACAATGAGCAGTTCTTC.

The CDR3 region is CASSYLQGTEAFF. DNA for the CDR3: TGTGCCAGCAGTTACCTCCAGGGGACTGAAGCTTTCTTT. The V and J genes are TRBV12-3 or TRBV12-4 and TRBJ1-1, with D tentatively TRBD1 (6 bases). V was trimmed by 4 bases and J by 5 bases, leaving 11 bases between them. This CDR3 is 13 amino acids long.

The V call is TRBV19, the J call TRBJ2-1; D is perhaps TRBD1 (6 bases). The V gene's germline CDR1 is LNHDA and CDR2 SQIVND (reference sequence). The CDR3 covers 13 residues. V was pared by 5 bases and J by 6 bases, with 11 bases between. Written as DNA, the CDR3 is TGTGCCAGTAGTGGGGGCAGACGCAATGAGCAGTTCTTC. Its protein is CASSGGRRNEQFF.

The chain joins TRBV10-3 to TRBJ2-5; D is unresolved. The germline V gene has CDR1 ENHRY and CDR2 SYGVKD. This CDR3 has 12 amino acids. Trimming stripped 10 bases from V and 0 bases from J, with 9 bases between. CDR3 sequence reads: CATAYYQETQYF. CDR3 nucleotide sequence: TGTGCCACCGCGTACTACCAAGAGACCCAGTACTTC.

The J gene is TRBJ2-7, the V gene TRBV7-9; TRBD1 matches at 9 bases. CDR3 length: 15 amino acids. Germline-derived CDR1 and CDR2 are SEHNR and FQNEAQ (reference sequence). Germline trimming cut 1 base from V and 3 bases from J; bases unmatched to any gene: 4. For the CDR3, the DNA is TGTGCCAGCAGCTTAGTTGGGACAGGGTTCTACGAGCAGTACTTC. It codes for CASSLVGTGFYEQYF.

The CDR3 protein is CASSTGQGAQPQHF. As DNA, the CDR3 is TGTGCCAGTAGTACGGGACAGGGTGCCCAGCCCCAGCATTTT. The chain combines TRBV19 with TRBJ1-5; TRBD1 matches 9 bases. The CDR3 sequence is 14 residues long. CDR1 and CDR2 (germline): LNHDA, SQIVND (reference sequence). The ends lost 4 bases at V and 7 bases at J; junction bases unmatched: 5.

This clone showed up just once. At one of its ends the junction is not consistent with the germline gene, which may arise from a read error. The V gene is TRBV7-7, the J gene TRBJ2-1; tentatively, D is TRBD2 (5 bases). The CDR3 is 13 amino acids. From germline, CDR1 is SSHAT and CDR2 FNYEAQ (reference sequence). This CDR3 is CASSLALAYEQFF. CDR3 sequence (DNA): TGTGCTAGCAGCTTAGCCCTAGCCTATGAGCAGTTCTTC.

This chain uses TRBV7-9 with TRBJ2-1; the D gene is possibly TRBD2 (5 bases). The V and J ends lost 4 bases and 0 bases respectively, with 10 bases between them. This CDR3 contains 15 residues. Germline CDR1 and CDR2: SEHNR and FQNEAQ (reference sequence). The CDR3 DNA is TGTGCCAGCAGCTCGCCTAGCCCCTCCTACAATGAGCAGTTCTTC. Translating gives CASSSPSPSYNEQFF.

V and J are TRBV5-1 and TRBJ1-4; D is possibly TRBD1 (6 bases). The CDR3 covers 14 residues. The germline V gene encodes CDR1 SGHRS and CDR2 YFSETQ. Trimming took off 2 bases at V and 2 bases at J, with 7 bases between the two ends. The CDR3 here is CASSFTGTNEKLFF. The CDR3 bases are TGCGCCAGCAGCTTTACAGGGACTAATGAAAAACTGTTTTTT.

The chain carries TRBV4-1 and TRBJ2-1, with D uncertain. CDR1 MGHRA and CDR2 YSYEKL come from the germline V gene. Trimming removed 0 bases from V and 0 bases from J, with 6 bases in between. The length of the CDR3 is 15 residues. CDR3 in DNA: TGCGCCAGCAGCCAAGATTCTAGCTCCTACAATGAGCAGTTCTTC. Translation gives CASSQDSSSYNEQFF.

This clone was observed a single time. This chain connects TRBV11-2 to TRBJ2-2, with no clear D. This CDR3 has 13 amino acids. The V and J ends lost 5 bases and 4 bases respectively, with 8 bases between them. Germline assignment: CDR1 SGHAT and CDR2 FQNNGV. Here the CDR3 reads CASSAKLTGELFF. The CDR3, as DNA: TGTGCCAGCAGCGCCAAACTCACCGGGGAGCTGTTTTTT.

This chain connects TRBV29-1 to TRBJ1-1; 8 positions agree with TRBD1. This CDR3 contains 12 residues. After removal of 7 bases from V and 5 bases from J, the junction contained 6 bases not matched to a gene. CDR1 and CDR2 from the germline V gene are SQVTM and ANQGSEA. CDR3 region: CSAQTGVTEAFF. The CDR3 DNA is TGCAGCGCACAGACAGGGGTTACTGAAGCTTTCTTT.

This chain connects TRBV12-3 or TRBV12-4 to TRBJ1-2; unclear D gene. Trimming took 6 bases from V and 4 from J, leaving 12 bases between them. This CDR3 region has 13 residues. CDR3 amino acids: CASSPFLGYGYTF. The DNA of the CDR3 is TGTGCCAGCAGCCCATTCCTCGGCTATGGCTACACCTTC.

The chain employs TRBV19 and TRBJ2-1; 8 bases agree with TRBD1. Germline-derived CDR1 and CDR2 are LNHDA and SQIVND (reference sequence). The CDR3 is made up of 15 amino acids. V shed 7 bases, J shed 2 bases, and the junction held 7 bases outside the gene matches. The chain's CDR3 is CASNDRGGTYNEQFF. CDR3 DNA sequence: TGTGCCAGTAACGACAGGGGAGGAACCTACAATGAGCAGTTCTTC.